These 5 T cell receptor beta chains share one sample of origin, sequenced in a study of T cell repertoires in cytomegalovirus infection. TCRdb fed the reads into MiXCR, producing one record per CDR3 protein. The top ten hold 15% to 20% of the sample, which has approximately 200,000 distinct CDR3 sequences, roughly 23% seen once. The material sequenced was CD8+ T cells from PBMCs. The source is a human donor in good health (CMV status not recorded). Some clones in this sample may be carry-over from other donors' samples.

This clonotype came up many times. This chain joins TRBV7-9 and TRBJ2-7, with 8 bases fitting TRBD1. The V gene's germline CDR1 is SEHNR and CDR2 FQNEAQ (reference sequence). V was clipped by 5 bases and J by 6 bases; unmatched bases: 3. This CDR3 has 12 amino acids. The CDR3 spells CASSRTGLEQYF. In nucleotides, the CDR3 is TGTGCCAGCAGCCGGACAGGGCTCGAGCAGTACTTC. Based on the CDR3 plus reference TRBV7-9 and TRBJ2-7, the full variable domain is DTGVSQNPRHKITKRGQNVTFRCDPISEHNRLYWYRQTLGQGPEFLTYFQNEAQLEKSRLLSDRFSAERPKGSFSTLEIQRTEQGDSAMYLCASSRTGLEQYFGPGTRLTVT.

At least ten counts were recorded for this clonotype. V gene TRBV19 combines with J gene TRBJ1-2; a weak D match, TRBD1 (5 bases). This CDR3 has 14 amino acids. V was shortened by 3 bases and J by 4 bases, with 12 bases between the two germline ends. The V gene's germline CDR1 is LNHDA and CDR2 SQIVND (reference sequence). This chain's CDR3 is CASSIGGSGYGYTF. CDR3 DNA: TGTGCCAGTAGTATTGGGGGAAGCGGCTATGGCTACACCTTC. Together with reference TRBV19 and TRBJ1-2, the CDR3 gives the full variable domain: DGGITQSPKYLFRKEGQNVTLSCEQNLNHDAMYWYRQDPGQGLRLIYYSQIVNDFQKGDIAEGYSVSREKKESFPLTVTSAQKNPTAFYLCASSIGGSGYGYTFGSGTRLTVV.

This clonotype was picked up a small number of times. The rearrangement links TRBV28 to TRBJ1-2; 9 bases fit TRBD1. The germline V gene encodes CDR1 MDHEN and CDR2 SYDVKM. The ends lost 6 bases at V and 3 bases at J; junction bases unmatched: 17. The CDR3 length is 18 residues. Written as DNA, the CDR3 is TGTGCCAGCAGCCTAGGAGGGTCGGGGGACAGGGAGTACTATGGCTACACCTTC. This codes for CASSLGGSGDREYYGYTF.

The sample holds a few counts of this clonotype. V is TRBV7-8 and J is TRBJ2-7; 15 nucleotides line up with TRBD2. CDR3 length: 17 residues. The V gene's germline CDR1 is SGHVS and CDR2 FQNEAQ. Unmatched junction bases numbered 1, after V lost 1 base and J lost 0 bases. The CDR3 DNA reads as TGTGCCAGCAGCTTAGGGACTAGCGGGGGGGCCTCCTACGAGCAGTACTTC. Translated: CASSLGTSGGASYEQYF.

The CDR3 coding sequence is TGTGCCAGCACCTCTGCGGAAGAGACCCAGTACTTC. Amino acids: CASTSAEETQYF. J is TRBJ2-5 and V is TRBV7-9; no clear D. The CDR3 contains 12 residues. The V gene's germline CDR1 is SEHNR and CDR2 FQNEAQ (reference sequence). The ends were cut back, 7 bases at V and 3 bases at J, with 9 bases in the middle.